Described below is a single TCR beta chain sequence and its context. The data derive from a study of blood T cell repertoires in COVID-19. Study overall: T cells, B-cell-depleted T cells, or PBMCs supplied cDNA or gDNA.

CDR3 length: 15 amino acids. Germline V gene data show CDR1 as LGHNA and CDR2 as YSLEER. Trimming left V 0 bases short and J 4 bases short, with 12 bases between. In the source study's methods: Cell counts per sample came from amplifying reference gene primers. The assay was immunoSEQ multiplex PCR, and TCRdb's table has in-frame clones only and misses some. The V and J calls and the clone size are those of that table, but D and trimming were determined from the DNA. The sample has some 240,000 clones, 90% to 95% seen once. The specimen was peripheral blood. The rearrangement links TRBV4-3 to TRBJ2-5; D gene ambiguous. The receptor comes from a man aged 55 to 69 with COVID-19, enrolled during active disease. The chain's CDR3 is CASSQELSRSETQYF. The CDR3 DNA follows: TGCGCCAGCAGCCAAGAATTGTCCCGGTCAGAGACCCAGTACTTC.